This T cell receptor beta chain was identified during a study of T cell responses to AZD1222 COVID-19 vaccine. From germline, CDR1 is MNHEY and CDR2 SMNVEV (reference sequence). The CDR3 extends over 14 amino acids. With 3 bases removed from V and 9 bases from J, the gap between germline ends came to 12 bases. Comments on this clone: The antigen is not known.

Findings of the study overall: Spike was spanned by vaccine-associated CD4 TCRs, with dominance at 160-218 and 743-854. Recipients of two AZD1222 doses showed rising Spike-specific TCR breadth and depth. Most donors were white British, females outnumbered males, and clonal diversity was possibly underestimated.

TCRdb's table, derived via immunoSEQ multiplex PCR, lists solely in-frame clones and lacks some. The sample shows roughly 200,000 clones, roughly nine tenths of them seen only once. The sequence was collected from an adult who received the AZD1222 COVID-19 vaccine. Sequencing used peripheral blood, obtained 28 days after the second AZD1222 dose. This rearrangement joins TRBV27 to TRBJ1-6; the D is unclear. The CDR3 DNA reads as TGTGCCAGCAGTTTCCGCCCCTTGGGTTCACCCCTCCACTTT. This sequence encodes CASSFRPLGSPLHF.